This T cell receptor (beta chain) originates from a study of metastatic and nonmetastatic thyroid tumors. Across the study: Malignant and benign thyroid patients had repertoires compared in peripheral blood and tumor or nodule tissue. The study's findings and limits: Benign nodules were reported to have significantly lower TCR beta diversity than malignant thyroid tumors, in blood and tumor.

Original data processing: The study built a papillary thyroid cancer distant-metastasis classifier from CDR3 differences across clinicopathological groups. TCRdb re-called the PCR reads via MiXCR. TCRdb's processing, not the study's, gives the V and J calls here. There are over 50,000 clones in the sample; just under 30% occur only once, and approximately 15% lies in the top ten. This clone was observed many times. What it binds is unknown. Patients were all untreated before their thyroid surgery. V trimming: 3 bases; J trimming: 3 bases; junction bases outside the gene matches: 1. From germline, CDR1 is LGHNT and CDR2 FRNRAP. This CDR3 comprises 14 residues.

The sample taken for sequencing was blood. The chain couples TRBV12-5 to TRBJ2-3; 9 bases are a match to TRBD2. This TCR derives from a female donor with papillary thyroid cancer or a benign thyroid nodule (not recorded which). Some clones in this sample may be carry-over from other donors' samples. The CDR3 nucleotides read TGTGCTAGTGGTTTAGCGGGAGGTACAGATACGCAGTATTTT. Its protein product is CASGLAGGTDTQYF. The full variable domain, with the rest looked up from reference TRBV12-5 and TRBJ2-3, is DARVTQTPRHKVTEMGQEVTMRCQPILGHNTVFWYRQTMMQGLELLAYFRNRAPLDDSGMPKDRFSAEMPDATLATLKIQPSEPRDSAVYFCASGLAGGTDTQYFGPGTRLTVL.